The 21 T cell receptor beta chains below come from one sample, sequenced in a study of T cells in Graves' hyperthyroidism and ophthalmopathy. Amplified TCR beta CDR3 regions derived from RNA transcripts. The TCR CDR3 was amplified in a first-round RT-PCR using the HTBI primer set. TCRdb recomputed calls from the multiplex PCR reads with MiXCR, one row per CDR3 protein. The table shows about 200,000 distinct CDR3 sequences, with roughly a sixth occurring only once. The sequenced sample consisted of blood. The receptor source for this set is a woman aged 45-65 years with Graves' hyperthyroidism.

V gene TRBV27 combines with J gene TRBJ2-1, with D possibly being TRBD1 (6 bases). The CDR3 loop spans 14 amino acids. CDR1 MNHEY and CDR2 SMNVEV come from the germline V gene (reference sequence). V shed 6 bases and J shed 9 bases, with 18 bases lying between them. CDR3 protein: CASRSAEPRGEQFF. In DNA form, the CDR3 reads TGTGCCAGCAGATCAGCAGAGCCCAGGGGTGAGCAGTTCTTC.

The rearrangement links TRBV9 to TRBJ2-1; D remains ambiguous. Trimming stripped 1 base from V and 8 bases from J, with 10 bases between. CDR1 is SGDLS and CDR2 is YYNGEE in the germline V gene. CDR3 length: 13 amino acids. DNA of the CDR3: TGTGCCAGCAGCGTAAGCTTGGGCGATGAGCAGTTCTTC. It specifies CASSVSLGDEQFF.

This sequence joins TRBV18 and TRBJ2-7, with 11 bases matching TRBD1. V lost 2 bases, J lost 3 bases, and 9 bases stayed unmatched. The CDR3 has 17 residues. Germline CDR1 and CDR2: KGHSH and LQKENI. CDR3 in amino acids: CASSPTLSGQGGYEQYF. As DNA, the CDR3 is TGTGCCAGCTCACCAACTCTATCGGGACAGGGGGGCTACGAGCAGTACTTC. Full variable domain (missing parts from reference TRBV18 and TRBJ2-7): NAGVMQNPRHLVRRRGQEARLRCSPMKGHSHVYWYRQLPEEGLKFMVYLQKENIIDESGMPKERFSAEFPKEGPSILRIQQVVRGDSAAYFCASSPTLSGQGGYEQYFGPGTRLTVT.

This clonotype was detected many times. The chain employs TRBV20-1 and TRBJ2-7, with 11 bases identical to TRBD2. The germline gives CDR1 DFQATT, CDR2 SNEGSKA (reference sequence). The CDR3 is made up of 15 amino acids. After removal of 0 bases from V and 2 bases from J, the junction contained 3 bases not matched to a gene. The CDR3 reads CSARDLAGGPYEQYF. The CDR3 DNA reads as TGCAGTGCTAGAGATCTAGCGGGAGGACCCTACGAGCAGTACTTC.

This clonotype turned up a few times. The gene calls are TRBV27 and TRBJ2-5; 7 bases align to TRBD1. Germline V gene lookup returns CDR1 MNHEY and CDR2 SMNVEV (reference sequence). V was pared by 0 bases and J by 6 bases, with 4 bases of the junction left unmatched. The CDR3 spans 14 residues. The DNA for the CDR3 is TGTGCCAGCAGTTTATCGACAGGGCGGAAGACCCAGTACTTC. It translates to CASSLSTGRKTQYF.

This clonotype was recorded many times. The V and J genes are TRBV29-1 and TRBJ1-6; a possible D gene is TRBD1 (6 bases). The V gene lost 4 bases and the J gene lost 8 bases, with 9 bases spanning the gap. The CDR3 has 12 residues. Germline V gene data show CDR1 as SQVTM and CDR2 as ANQGSEA. The CDR3 DNA follows: TGCAGCGTTGCAGAGGGGGATTCACCCCTCCACTTT. This sequence encodes CSVAEGDSPLHF. The full variable domain, with the rest looked up from reference TRBV29-1 and TRBJ1-6, is SAVISQKPSRDICQRGTSLTIQCQVDSQVTMMFWYRQQPGQSLTLIATANQGSEATYESGFVIDKFPISRPNLTFSTLTVSNMSPEDSSIYLCSVAEGDSPLHFGNGTRLTVT.

This chain joins TRBV12-3 or TRBV12-4 and TRBJ2-7; D uncertain. This CDR3 has 11 residues. The ends were cut back, 5 bases at V and 7 bases at J, with 9 bases in the middle. Written as DNA, the CDR3 is TGTGCCAGCAGTCACGGTCCGGAGCAGTACTTC. Translating gives CASSHGPEQYF.

This CDR3 is CASRASGRANEQFF. The CDR3 DNA sequence: TGTGCCAGCAGGGCTAGCGGGAGGGCGAATGAGCAGTTCTTC. The chain has TRBV12-3 or TRBV12-4 and TRBJ2-1; 12 bases match TRBD2. V was clipped by 6 bases and J by 7 bases; unmatched bases: 4. The CDR3 has 14 residues.

This clonotype came up many times. In nucleotides, the CDR3 is TGTGCCAGCAGTATCGCTCCGATCGGTGAGCAGTTCTTC. This sequence encodes CASSIAPIGEQFF. The rearrangement links TRBV28 to TRBJ2-1; D gene uncertain. The CDR3 runs to 13 residues. Germline V gene sequence: CDR1 MDHEN, CDR2 SYDVKM. Trimming took off 5 bases at V and 9 bases at J, with 14 bases between the two ends.

This clonotype was seen repeatedly, ten times or more. This rearrangement joins TRBV20-1 to TRBJ2-5, with D perhaps matching TRBD2 (5 bases). Germline CDR1 DFQATT, CDR2 SNEGSKA (reference sequence). V was pared by 1 base and J by 5 bases, with 23 bases between. The CDR3 spans 17 residues. CDR3 in DNA: TGCAGTGCTAGAGGGATCGCGGTAGGGAGATATGGGGAGACCCAGTACTTC. Its protein product is CSARGIAVGRYGETQYF.

The chain joins TRBV6-1 to TRBJ2-7, with 13 bases fitting TRBD2. J lost 4 bases, V lost 6 bases, and 12 bases had no gene match. Germline CDR1 is MNHNS and CDR2 is SASEGT. The length of the CDR3 is 17 residues. The CDR3 loop is CASSVWPGLAGDYEQYF. In nucleotides, the CDR3 is TGTGCCAGCAGCGTCTGGCCCGGACTAGCGGGAGATTACGAGCAGTACTTC.

Ten or more counts support this clonotype. This chain joins TRBV30 and TRBJ1-2; D might be TRBD1 (6 bases). Trimming pared 1 base from V and 8 bases from J, leaving 8 bases between. The CDR3 loop spans 11 amino acids. Germline CDR1 reads GTSNPN; CDR2 reads SVGIG (reference sequence). The CDR3 coding sequence is TGTGCCTGGAGTGCGGGGGCCGGCTACACCTTC. This translates into CAWSAGAGYTF.

Ten or more counts support this clonotype. CDR3 amino acids: CASSFSGTISSYEQYF. CDR3 nucleotide sequence: TGTGCCAGCAGTTTTTCCGGAACCATATCCTCCTACGAGCAGTACTTC. The chain uses TRBV12-3 or TRBV12-4 and TRBJ2-7; the D is unclear. The CDR3 is 16 amino acids. V lost 3 bases and J 0 bases, leaving 15 bases between the germline ends.

CDR3 coding DNA: TGTGCCAGCAGCCCTCCGGGACAGGGAGACTATGGCTACACCTTC. Translating it yields CASSPPGQGDYGYTF. The chain carries TRBV5-6 and TRBJ1-2, with TRBD1 identical over 9 bases. This CDR3 is built from 15 residues. Germline V gene data show CDR1 as SGHDT and CDR2 as YYEEEE. Trimming removed 4 bases from V and 3 bases from J; junction bases left unmatched: 7. Combining the CDR3 with reference TRBV5-6 and TRBJ1-2 gives the whole variable domain DAGVTQSPTHLIKTRGQQVTLRCSPKSGHDTVSWYQQALGQGPQFIFQYYEEEERQRGNFPDRFSGHQFPNYSSELNVNALLLGDSALYLCASSPPGQGDYGYTFGSGTRLTVV.

This clonotype was seen more than once but under ten times. The chain recombines TRBV29-1 with TRBJ1-5; 7 nucleotides agree with TRBD1. This CDR3 has 12 residues. V dropped 7 bases and J dropped 5; count of bases not matched to a gene: 5. Per germline, CDR1 SQVTM and CDR2 ANQGSEA. CDR3 protein: CSAGQKDQPQHF. In DNA, the CDR3 is TGCAGCGCGGGACAGAAAGATCAGCCCCAGCATTTT.

The V call is TRBV12-3 or TRBV12-4, the J call TRBJ2-4, with D possibly TRBD1 on 5 matching bases. This CDR3 has 22 residues. V was trimmed by 5 bases and J by 0 bases, leaving 32 bases between them. The DNA of the CDR3 is TGTGCCAGCAGTCCATATTCAACCCCTAGGGGCGGACGGAATGTAGCCAAAAACATTCAGTACTTC. It translates to CASSPYSTPRGGRNVAKNIQYF.

This clonotype was found a few times. The rearrangement links TRBV27 to TRBJ2-1; 13 positions match TRBD2. This CDR3 region has 15 residues. Looked up from germline, CDR1 is MNHEY and CDR2 is SMNVEV (reference sequence). The trim removed 6 bases at V and 10 bases at J, leaving 9 bases unmatched. CDR3 sequence (DNA): TGTGCCAGCAGCCTCGGACTAGCGGGAGTTCAGGAGCAGTTCTTC. It codes for CASSLGLAGVQEQFF.

This clonotype was detected a few times. The chain is built from TRBV20-1 and TRBJ2-7; TRBD1 matches 10 bases. CDR1 and CDR2 (germline): DFQATT, SNEGSKA (reference sequence). V was pared by 6 bases and J by 4 bases, with 12 bases of the junction left unmatched. The CDR3 extends over 15 amino acids. CDR3 region: CSAYLGQGGGYEQYF. In DNA form, the CDR3 reads TGCAGTGCCTACTTAGGACAGGGGGGAGGGTACGAGCAGTACTTC.

The V and J genes are TRBV20-1 and TRBJ2-3, with 11 positions matching TRBD2. The germline CDR1 and CDR2 sequences are DFQATT and SNEGSKA (reference sequence). J was trimmed by 8 bases and V by 4 bases; bases with no gene match: 14. The CDR3 has 16 amino acids. CDR3 nucleotide sequence: TGCAGTGCTACTACTAGCGGGAGAGTCCCGGGGGGTACGCAGTATTTT. It encodes CSATTSGRVPGGTQYF.

The chain employs TRBV25-1 and TRBJ2-2; 7 bases align to TRBD1. Germline V CDR1 and CDR2: MGHDK, SYGVNS. J lost 4 bases, V lost 5 bases, and 4 bases had no gene match. This CDR3 is 14 amino acids long. CDR3 residues: CASSYDRVTGELFF. The CDR3 nucleotides read TGTGCCAGCAGTTACGACAGGGTCACCGGGGAGCTGTTTTTT.

This clonotype was seen more than once but under ten times. The rearrangement links TRBV20-1 to TRBJ1-4, with TRBD1 identical over 10 bases. Losses at the gene ends were 1 base for V and 7 bases for J; bases not matched to a gene: 6. Germline CDR1 reads DFQATT; CDR2 reads SNEGSKA (reference sequence). There are 15 residues in the CDR3. CDR3 protein: CSARGTGTGVEKLFF. The CDR3 DNA reads as TGCAGTGCTAGAGGCACCGGGACAGGGGTTGAAAAACTGTTTTTT.